The text below deals with one T cell receptor (beta chain). This entry is derived from a study of cytomegalovirus exposure and HLA in healthy donors. The CDR3 consists of 16 residues. Germline V lookup: CDR1 SEHNR, CDR2 FQNEAQ (reference sequence). V shed 2 bases and J 0 bases; nucleotides not matched to a gene: 4. Vbeta (60) and Jbeta (13) primers were used in the PCR. Sequencing used immunoSEQ multiplex PCR; TCRdb keeps in-frame clones, though not all of them. In the table there are about 120,000 clones, around three quarters of which are singletons. The V gene is TRBV7-9, the J gene TRBJ2-1; 7 bases fit TRBD1. The sequence was obtained from a man aged 25 to 40 in good health and CMV-seropositive. Material for sequencing was PBMCs. The CDR3 sequence is CASSLNDRASYNEQFF. CDR3 DNA: TGTGCCAGCAGCTTAAACGACAGGGCCTCCTACAATGAGCAGTTCTTC. The variable domain in full, with the rest retrieved from reference TRBV7-9 and TRBJ2-1, is DTGVSQNPRHKITKRGQNVTFRCDPISEHNRLYWYRQTLGQGPEFLTYFQNEAQLEKSRLLSDRFSAERPKGSFSTLEIQRTEQGDSAMYLCASSLNDRASYNEQFFGPGTRLTVL.